This T cell receptor beta chain stems from a study of shared clonotypes between healthy human individuals. The assay was immunoSEQ multiplex PCR, and TCRdb's table has in-frame clones only and misses some. Among millions of clones listed, 90% to 95% were seen once. Division of CD4+ cells produced a CD45RA+ naive subset and a CD45RA-negative memory subset. Sequenced: naive CD4+ T cells sorted from blood. Subset reported: CD45RA+ positively selected. This TCR came from a man in his late teens or twenties in good health.

The CDR3 protein is CSAGTENGYTF. DNA of the CDR3: TGCAGTGCTGGGACAGAGAATGGCTACACCTTC. The chain uses TRBV20-1 and TRBJ1-2; 7 nucleotides line up with TRBD1. Trimming at V came to 5 bases and at J to 6 bases, leaving 3 bases not matched to a gene. CDR1 is DFQATT and CDR2 is SNEGSKA in the germline V gene (reference sequence). CDR3 length equals 11 residues.